The T cell receptor (beta chain) described here comes from a study of ipilimumab plus nivolumab after autologous stem cell transplantation. Background on the study: The DLBCL cohort had primary refractory and relapsed disease, with 18-month progression-free survival of roughly 85% and 28%.

This CDR3 comprises 17 residues. Germline V lookup: CDR1 MGHRA, CDR2 YSYEKL. V trimming: 0 bases; J trimming: 4 bases; junction bases outside the gene matches: 7. Checkpoint therapy with ipilimumab 1 mg/kg began 14 to 28 days after transplant. Patients received nivolumab 3 mg/kg at weeks 1, 4, 7, 10, then fortnightly to week 26. The table came from immunoSEQ multiplex PCR; TCRdb's copy has only in-frame clones and leaves some out. The sample has fewer than 25,000 clones, under 75% seen once; the top ten hold around 25%. V is TRBV4-1 and J is TRBJ2-1; 9 bases map to TRBD2. This clonotype originated in a male donor with diffuse large B-cell lymphoma. The material was PBMCs, obtained in a trial of ipilimumab plus nivolumab as post-transplant consolidation. The CDR3 spells CASSQEGGGANYNEQFF. DNA of the CDR3: TGCGCCAGCAGCCAAGAGGGCGGGGGGGCGAATTACAATGAGCAGTTCTTC.